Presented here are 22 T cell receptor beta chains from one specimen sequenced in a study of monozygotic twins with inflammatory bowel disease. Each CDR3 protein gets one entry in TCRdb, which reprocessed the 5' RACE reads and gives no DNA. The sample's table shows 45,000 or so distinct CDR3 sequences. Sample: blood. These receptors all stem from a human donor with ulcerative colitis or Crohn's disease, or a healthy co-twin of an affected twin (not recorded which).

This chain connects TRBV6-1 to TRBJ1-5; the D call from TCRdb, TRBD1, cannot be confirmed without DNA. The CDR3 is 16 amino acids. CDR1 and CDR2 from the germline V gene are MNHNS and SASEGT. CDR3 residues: CASSPRATEPNQPQHF.

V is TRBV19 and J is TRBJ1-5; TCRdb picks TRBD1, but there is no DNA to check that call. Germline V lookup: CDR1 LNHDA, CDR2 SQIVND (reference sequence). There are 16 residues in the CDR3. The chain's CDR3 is CASSPSGGPSNQPQHF.

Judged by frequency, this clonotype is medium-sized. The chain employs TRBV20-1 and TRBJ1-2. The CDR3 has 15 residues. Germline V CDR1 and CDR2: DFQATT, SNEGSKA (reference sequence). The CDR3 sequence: CSARGGTSKGYGYTF.

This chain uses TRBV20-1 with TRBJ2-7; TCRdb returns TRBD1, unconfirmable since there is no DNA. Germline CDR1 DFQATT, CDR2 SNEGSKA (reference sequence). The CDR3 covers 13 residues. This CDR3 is CSARVGQGGEQYF.

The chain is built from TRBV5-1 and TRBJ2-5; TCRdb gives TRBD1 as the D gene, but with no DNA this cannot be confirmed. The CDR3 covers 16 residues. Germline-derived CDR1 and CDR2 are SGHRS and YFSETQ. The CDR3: CASSFGTGGRQETQYF.

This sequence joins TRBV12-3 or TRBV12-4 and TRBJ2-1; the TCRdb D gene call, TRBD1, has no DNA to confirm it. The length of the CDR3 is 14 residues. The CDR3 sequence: CASNGGYTKNEQFF.

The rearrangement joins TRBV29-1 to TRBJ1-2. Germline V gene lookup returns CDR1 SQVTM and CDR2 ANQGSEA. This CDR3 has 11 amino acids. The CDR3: CSVAGYYGYTF.

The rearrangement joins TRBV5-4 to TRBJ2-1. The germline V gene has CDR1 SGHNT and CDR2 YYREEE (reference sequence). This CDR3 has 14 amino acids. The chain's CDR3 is CASSRASSYNEQFF.

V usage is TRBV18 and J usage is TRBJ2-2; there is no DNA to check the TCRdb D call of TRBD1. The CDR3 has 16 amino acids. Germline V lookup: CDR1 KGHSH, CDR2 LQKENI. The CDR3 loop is CASSPPGTANTGELFF.

CDR3 in amino acids: CASSPPGGVNYGYTF. The J gene is TRBJ1-2, the V gene TRBV5-6. Per the germline V gene, CDR1 is SGHDT and CDR2 is YYEEEE. CDR3 length: 15 amino acids.

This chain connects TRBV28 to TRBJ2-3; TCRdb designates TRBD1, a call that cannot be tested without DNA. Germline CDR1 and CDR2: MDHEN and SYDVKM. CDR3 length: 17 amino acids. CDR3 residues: CASSLRWRRGPTDTQYF.

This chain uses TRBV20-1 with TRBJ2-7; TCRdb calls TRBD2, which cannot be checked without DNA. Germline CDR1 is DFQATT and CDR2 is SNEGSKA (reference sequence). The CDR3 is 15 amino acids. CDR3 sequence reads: CSARALAGEKYEQYF.

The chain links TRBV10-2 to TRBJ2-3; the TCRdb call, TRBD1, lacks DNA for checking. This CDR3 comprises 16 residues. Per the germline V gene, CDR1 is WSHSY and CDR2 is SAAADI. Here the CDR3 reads CASSERGGLRADTQYF.

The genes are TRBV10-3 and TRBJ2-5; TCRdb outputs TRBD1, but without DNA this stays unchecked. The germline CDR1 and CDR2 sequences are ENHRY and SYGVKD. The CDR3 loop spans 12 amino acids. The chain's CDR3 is CATGHSQETQYF.

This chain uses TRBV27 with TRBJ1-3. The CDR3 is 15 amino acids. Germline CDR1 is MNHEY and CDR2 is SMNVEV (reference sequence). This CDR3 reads CASSLFAGFGNTIYF.

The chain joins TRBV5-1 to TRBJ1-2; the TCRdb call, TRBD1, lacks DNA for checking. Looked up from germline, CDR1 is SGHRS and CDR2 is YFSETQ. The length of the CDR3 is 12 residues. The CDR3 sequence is CASSLAGDGYTF.

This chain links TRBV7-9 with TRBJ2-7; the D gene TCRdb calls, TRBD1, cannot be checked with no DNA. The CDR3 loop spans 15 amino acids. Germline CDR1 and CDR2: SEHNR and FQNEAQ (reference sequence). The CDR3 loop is CASSAPRLSSYEQYF.

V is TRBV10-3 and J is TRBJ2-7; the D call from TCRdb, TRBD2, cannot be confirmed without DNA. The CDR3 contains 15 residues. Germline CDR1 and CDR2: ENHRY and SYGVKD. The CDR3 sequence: CATLQLAGVAGEQYF.

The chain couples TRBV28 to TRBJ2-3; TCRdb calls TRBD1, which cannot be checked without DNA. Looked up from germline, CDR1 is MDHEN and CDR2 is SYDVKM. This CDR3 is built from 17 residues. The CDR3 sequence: CASSRGGRRTYTDTQYF.

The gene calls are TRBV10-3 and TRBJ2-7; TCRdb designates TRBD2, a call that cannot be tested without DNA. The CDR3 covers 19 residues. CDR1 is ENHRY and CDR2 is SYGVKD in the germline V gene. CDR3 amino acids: CAISEFGGLAGGFTYEQYF.

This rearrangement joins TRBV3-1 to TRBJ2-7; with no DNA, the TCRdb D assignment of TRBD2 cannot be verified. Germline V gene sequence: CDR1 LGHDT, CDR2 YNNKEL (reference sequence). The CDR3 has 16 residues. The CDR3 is CASSPVGAGGSYEQYF.

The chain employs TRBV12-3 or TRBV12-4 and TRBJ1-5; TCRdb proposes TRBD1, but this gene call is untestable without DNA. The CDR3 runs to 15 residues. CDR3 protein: CASSLAGQGNQPQHF.